This record looks at one TCR beta chain sequence and its context. The antigen remains unidentified. Libraries were prepared by immunoSEQ multiplex PCR; TCRdb keeps only in-frame clonotypes and omits some of them. Among more than 45,000 clones listed, about 89% were seen once. This sample is part of a study of OX40 agonist ivuxolimab in advanced cancers. Study summary: Dose-escalation subjects each had hepatocellular carcinoma, melanoma, renal cell or head and neck cancer. Earlier anti-PD-1, anti-PD-L1 or anti-CTLA-4 therapy was permitted; under 50% had received some. Study-wide results and limits: Expanded peripheral T-cell antigen specificity went undetermined.

The germline V gene has CDR1 SGHDN and CDR2 FVKESK. With 2 bases clipped from V and 1 base from J, the junction kept 2 bases outside the gene matches. The CDR3 has 15 residues. The chain joins TRBV14 to TRBJ1-1, with TRBD1 matching over 9 bases. This receptor was obtained from an adult with an advanced solid tumor such as melanoma, head and neck, liver or kidney cancer. The sequencing used CD4+ or CD8+ T cells sorted from blood, collected in a trial of the OX40 agonist ivuxolimab. The DNA for the CDR3 is TGTGCCAGCAGCCAAAGACAGGGGGAGAACACTGAAGCTTTCTTT. It translates to CASSQRQGENTEAFF.